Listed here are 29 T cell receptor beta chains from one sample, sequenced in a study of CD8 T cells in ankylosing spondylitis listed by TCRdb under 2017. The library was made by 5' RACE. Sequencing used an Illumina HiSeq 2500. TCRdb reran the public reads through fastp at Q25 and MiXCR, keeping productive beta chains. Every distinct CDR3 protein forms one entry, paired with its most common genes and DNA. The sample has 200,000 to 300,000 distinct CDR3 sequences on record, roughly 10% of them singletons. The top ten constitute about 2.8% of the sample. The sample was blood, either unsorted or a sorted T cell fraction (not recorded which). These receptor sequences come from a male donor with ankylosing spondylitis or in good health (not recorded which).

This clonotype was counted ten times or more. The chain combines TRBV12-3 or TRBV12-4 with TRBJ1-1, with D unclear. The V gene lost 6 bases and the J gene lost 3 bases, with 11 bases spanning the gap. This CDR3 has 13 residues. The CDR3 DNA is TGTGCCAGCAGAATTCAGGACTACACTGAAGCTTTCTTT. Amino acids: CASRIQDYTEAFF.

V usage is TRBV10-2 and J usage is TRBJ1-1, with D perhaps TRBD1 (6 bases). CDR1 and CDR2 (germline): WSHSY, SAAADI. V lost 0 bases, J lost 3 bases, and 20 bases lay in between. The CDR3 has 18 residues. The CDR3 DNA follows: TGCGCCAGCAGTGAGTCGAGAGGCGGAATGAGGGGGTACACTGAAGCTTTCTTT. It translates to CASSESRGGMRGYTEAFF.

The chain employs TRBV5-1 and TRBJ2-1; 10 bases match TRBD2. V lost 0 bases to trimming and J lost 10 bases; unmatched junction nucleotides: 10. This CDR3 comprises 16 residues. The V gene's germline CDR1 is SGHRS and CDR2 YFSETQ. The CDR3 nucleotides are TGCGCCAGCAGCTTGGTGTCCCAGCGGGAGGGGCGCGAGCAGTTCTTC. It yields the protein CASSLVSQREGREQFF. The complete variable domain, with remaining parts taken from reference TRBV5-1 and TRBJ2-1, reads KAGVTQTPRYLIKTRGQQVTLSCSPISGHRSVSWYQQTPGQGLQFLFEYFSETQRNKGNFPGRFSGRQFSNSRSEMNVSTLELGDSALYLCASSLVSQREGREQFFGPGTRLTVL.

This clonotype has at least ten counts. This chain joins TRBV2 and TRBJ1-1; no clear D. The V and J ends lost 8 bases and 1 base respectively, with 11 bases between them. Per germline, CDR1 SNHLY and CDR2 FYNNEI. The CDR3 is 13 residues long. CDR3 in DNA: TGTGCCAGCGGACCATTTAGGAACACTGAAGCTTTCTTT. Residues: CASGPFRNTEAFF.

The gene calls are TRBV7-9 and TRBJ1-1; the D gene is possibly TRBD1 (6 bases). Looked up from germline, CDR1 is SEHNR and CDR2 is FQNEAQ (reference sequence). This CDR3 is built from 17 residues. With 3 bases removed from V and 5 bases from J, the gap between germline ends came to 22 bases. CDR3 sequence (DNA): TGTGCCAGCAGCTTTCTTCCATCCAGGTCACAGGGAACTGAAGCTTTCTTT. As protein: CASSFLPSRSQGTEAFF.

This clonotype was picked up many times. The CDR3 bases are TGCAGCGTGACTAGCGGGGGGGCCGGGAACACCGGGGAGCTGTTTTTT. Translated: CSVTSGGAGNTGELFF. V usage is TRBV29-1 and J usage is TRBJ2-2, with TRBD2 identical over 14 bases. This CDR3 is 16 amino acids long. The V and J ends lost 6 bases and 1 base, in that order; junction bases with no gene match: 4. The germline V gene encodes CDR1 SQVTM and CDR2 ANQGSEA.

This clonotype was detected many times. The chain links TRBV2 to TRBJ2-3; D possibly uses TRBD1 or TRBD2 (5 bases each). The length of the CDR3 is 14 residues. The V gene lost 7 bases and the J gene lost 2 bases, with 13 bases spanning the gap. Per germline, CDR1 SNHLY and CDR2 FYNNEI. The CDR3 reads CASNVGPLTDTQYF. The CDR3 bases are TGTGCCAGCAACGTGGGACCACTCACAGATACGCAGTATTTT.

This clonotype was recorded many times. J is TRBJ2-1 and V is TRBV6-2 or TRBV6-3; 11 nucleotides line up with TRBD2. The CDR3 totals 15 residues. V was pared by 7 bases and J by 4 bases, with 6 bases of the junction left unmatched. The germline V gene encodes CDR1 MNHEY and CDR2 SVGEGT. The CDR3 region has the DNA TGTGCCAGCAACCCCTTAGCGGGGGGGTACAATGAGCAGTTCTTC. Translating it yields CASNPLAGGYNEQFF.

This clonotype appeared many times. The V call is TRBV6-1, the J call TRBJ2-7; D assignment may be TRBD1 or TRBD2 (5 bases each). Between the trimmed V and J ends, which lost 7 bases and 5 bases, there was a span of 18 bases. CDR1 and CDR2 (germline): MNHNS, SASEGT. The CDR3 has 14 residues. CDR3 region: CASNPAVGVDEQYF. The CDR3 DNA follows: TGTGCCAGCAACCCGGCCGTGGGGGTGGACGAGCAGTACTTC.

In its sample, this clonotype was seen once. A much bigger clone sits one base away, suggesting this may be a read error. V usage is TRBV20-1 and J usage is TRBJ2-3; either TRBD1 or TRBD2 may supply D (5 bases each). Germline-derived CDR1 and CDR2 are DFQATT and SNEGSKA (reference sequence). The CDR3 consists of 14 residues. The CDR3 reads CSARPGRLTDTQCF. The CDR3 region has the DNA TGCAGTGCGCGACCGGGACGACTCACAGATACGCAGTGTTTT.

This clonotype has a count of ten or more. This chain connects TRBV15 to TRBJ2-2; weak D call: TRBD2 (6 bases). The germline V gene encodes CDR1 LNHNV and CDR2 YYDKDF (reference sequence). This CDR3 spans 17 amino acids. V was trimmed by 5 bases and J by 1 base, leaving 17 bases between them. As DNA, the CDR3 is TGTGCCACCAGCTCCCGCGGGGTTCGTCTGAACACCGGGGAGCTGTTTTTT. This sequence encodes CATSSRGVRLNTGELFF.

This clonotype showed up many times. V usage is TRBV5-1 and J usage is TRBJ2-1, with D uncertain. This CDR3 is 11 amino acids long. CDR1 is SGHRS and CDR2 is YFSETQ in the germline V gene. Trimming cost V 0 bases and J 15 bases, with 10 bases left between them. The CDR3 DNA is TGCGCCAGCAGCTTGGAAGGGTTGGCGTTCTTC. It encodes CASSLEGLAFF.

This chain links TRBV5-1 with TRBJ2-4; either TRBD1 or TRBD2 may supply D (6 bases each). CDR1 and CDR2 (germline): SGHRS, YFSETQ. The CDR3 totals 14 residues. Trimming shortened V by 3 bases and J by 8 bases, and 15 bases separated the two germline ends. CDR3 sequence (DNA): TGCGCCAGCAGCTCGGGGGCCCGGCGGGACATTCAGTACTTC. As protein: CASSSGARRDIQYF.

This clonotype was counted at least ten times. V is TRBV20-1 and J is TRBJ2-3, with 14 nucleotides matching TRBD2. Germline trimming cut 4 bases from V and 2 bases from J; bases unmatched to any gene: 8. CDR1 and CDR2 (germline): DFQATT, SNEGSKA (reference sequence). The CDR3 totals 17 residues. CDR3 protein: CSANPGLAGENTDTQYF. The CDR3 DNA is TGCAGTGCTAATCCGGGACTAGCGGGAGAGAACACAGATACGCAGTATTTT.

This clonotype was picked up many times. The CDR3 sequence: CSARTGQGLSYEQYF. In DNA form, the CDR3 reads TGCAGTGCTAGGACCGGACAGGGCCTCTCCTACGAGCAGTACTTC. The genes are TRBV20-1 and TRBJ2-7; 8 positions match TRBD1. This CDR3 region has 15 residues. Germline trimming cut 3 bases from V and 0 bases from J; bases unmatched to any gene: 7. CDR1 DFQATT and CDR2 SNEGSKA come from the germline V gene (reference sequence).

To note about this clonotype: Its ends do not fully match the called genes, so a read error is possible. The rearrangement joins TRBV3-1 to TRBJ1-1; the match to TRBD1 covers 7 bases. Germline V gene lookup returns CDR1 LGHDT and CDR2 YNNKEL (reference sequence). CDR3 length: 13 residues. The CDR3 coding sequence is TGTGCCAACAGCCAAGACAGGGACACTGAAGCTTTCTTT. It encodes CANSQDRDTEAFF.

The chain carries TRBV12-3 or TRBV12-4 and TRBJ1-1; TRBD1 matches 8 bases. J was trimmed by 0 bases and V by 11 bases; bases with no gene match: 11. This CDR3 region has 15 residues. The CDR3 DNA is TGTGCCGCCTCCCCCGGGACAGGAATGAACACTGAAGCTTTCTTT. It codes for CAASPGTGMNTEAFF.

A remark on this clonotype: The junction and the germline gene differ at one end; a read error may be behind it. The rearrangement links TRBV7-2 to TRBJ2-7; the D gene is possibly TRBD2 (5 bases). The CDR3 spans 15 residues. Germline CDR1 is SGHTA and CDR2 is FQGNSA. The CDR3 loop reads CASSPRPQLGTRETF. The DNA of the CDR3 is TGTGCCAGCAGCCCCCGACCCCAACTAGGAACCCGAGAAACCTTC. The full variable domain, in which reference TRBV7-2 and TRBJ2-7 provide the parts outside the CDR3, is GAGVSQSPSNKVTEKGKDVELRCDPISGHTALYWYRQSLGQGLEFLIYFQGNSAPDKSGLPSDRFSAERTGGSVSTLTIQRTQQEDSAVYLCASSPRPQLGTRETFGPGTRLTVT.

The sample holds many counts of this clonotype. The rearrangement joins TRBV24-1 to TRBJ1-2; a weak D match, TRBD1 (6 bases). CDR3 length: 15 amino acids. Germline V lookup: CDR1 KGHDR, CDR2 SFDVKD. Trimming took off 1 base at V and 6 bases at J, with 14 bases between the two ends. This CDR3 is CATSDFGGPTNGYTF. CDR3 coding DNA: TGTGCCACCAGTGATTTCGGGGGCCCCACCAATGGCTACACCTTC.

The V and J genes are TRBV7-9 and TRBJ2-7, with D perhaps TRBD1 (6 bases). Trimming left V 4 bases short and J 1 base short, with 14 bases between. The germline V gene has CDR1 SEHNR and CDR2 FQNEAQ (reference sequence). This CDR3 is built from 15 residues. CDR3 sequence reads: CASSSTWDTSYEQYF. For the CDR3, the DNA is TGTGCCAGCAGCTCAACCTGGGACACTTCCTACGAGCAGTACTTC. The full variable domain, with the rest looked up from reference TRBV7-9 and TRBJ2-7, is DTGVSQNPRHKITKRGQNVTFRCDPISEHNRLYWYRQTLGQGPEFLTYFQNEAQLEKSRLLSDRFSAERPKGSFSTLEIQRTEQGDSAMYLCASSSTWDTSYEQYFGPGTRLTVT.

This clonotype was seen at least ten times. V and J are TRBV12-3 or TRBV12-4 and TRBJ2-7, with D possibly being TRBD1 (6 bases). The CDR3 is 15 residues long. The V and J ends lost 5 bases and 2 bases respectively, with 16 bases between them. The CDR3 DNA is TGTGCCAGCAGTCGTTGGGGGACACCCACCTACGAGCAGTACTTC. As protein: CASSRWGTPTYEQYF.

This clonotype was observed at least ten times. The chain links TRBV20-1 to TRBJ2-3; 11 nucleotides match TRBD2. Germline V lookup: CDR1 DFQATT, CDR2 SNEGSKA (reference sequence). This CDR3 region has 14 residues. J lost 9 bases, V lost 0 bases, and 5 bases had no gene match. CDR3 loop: CSARDGASGRTQYF. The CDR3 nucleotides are TGCAGTGCTAGAGATGGCGCTAGCGGGAGGACGCAGTATTTT.

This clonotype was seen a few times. CDR3 amino acids: CASSVEGGRGQDTQYF. CDR3 DNA: TGTGCCAGCAGCGTAGAGGGAGGCAGGGGGCAAGATACGCAGTATTTT. The chain employs TRBV5-6 and TRBJ2-3, with TRBD1 identical over 8 bases. This CDR3 is 16 amino acids long. The germline gives CDR1 SGHDT, CDR2 YYEEEE. The trim removed 4 bases at V and 5 bases at J, leaving 12 bases unmatched.

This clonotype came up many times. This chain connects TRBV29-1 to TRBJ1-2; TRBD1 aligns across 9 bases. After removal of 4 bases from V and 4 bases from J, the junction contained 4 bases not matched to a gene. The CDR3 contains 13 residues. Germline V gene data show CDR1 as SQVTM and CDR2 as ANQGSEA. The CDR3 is CSVGDRATYGYTF. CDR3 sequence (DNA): TGCAGCGTTGGGGACAGGGCTACCTATGGCTACACCTTC.

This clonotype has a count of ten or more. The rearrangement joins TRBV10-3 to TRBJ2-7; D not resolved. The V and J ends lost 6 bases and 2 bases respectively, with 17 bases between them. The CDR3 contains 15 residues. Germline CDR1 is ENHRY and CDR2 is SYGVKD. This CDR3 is CAISIQGRSTYEQYF. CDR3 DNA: TGTGCCATCAGCATTCAAGGCAGGTCCACCTACGAGCAGTACTTC.

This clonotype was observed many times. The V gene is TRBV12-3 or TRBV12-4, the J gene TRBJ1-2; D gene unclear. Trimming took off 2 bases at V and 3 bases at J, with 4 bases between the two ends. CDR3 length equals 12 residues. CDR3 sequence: CASSLLDYGYTF. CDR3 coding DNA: TGTGCCAGCAGTTTATTAGACTATGGCTACACCTTC.

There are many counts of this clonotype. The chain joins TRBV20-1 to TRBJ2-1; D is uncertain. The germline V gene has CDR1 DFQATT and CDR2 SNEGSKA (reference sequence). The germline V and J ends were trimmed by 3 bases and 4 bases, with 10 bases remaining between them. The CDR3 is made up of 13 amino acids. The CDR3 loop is CSARSPLYNEQFF. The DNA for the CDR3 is TGCAGTGCTAGGAGCCCCCTGTACAATGAGCAGTTCTTC.

CDR3 coding DNA: TGTGCCAGCAGCTCAGGACTGGTAGCGGAAAAACTGTTTTTT. Protein: CASSSGLVAEKLFF. This chain connects TRBV7-2 to TRBJ1-4; no firm D call. This CDR3 has 14 residues. The germline gives CDR1 SGHTA, CDR2 FQGNSA. The V gene lost 4 bases and the J gene lost 8 bases, with 14 bases spanning the gap.

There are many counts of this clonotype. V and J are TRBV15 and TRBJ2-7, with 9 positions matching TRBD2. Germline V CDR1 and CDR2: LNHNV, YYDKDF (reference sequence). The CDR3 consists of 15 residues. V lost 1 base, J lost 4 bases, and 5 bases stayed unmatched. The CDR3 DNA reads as TGTGCCACCAGCAGAGCCCCGGGACTAGCTTACGAGCAGTACTTC. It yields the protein CATSRAPGLAYEQYF. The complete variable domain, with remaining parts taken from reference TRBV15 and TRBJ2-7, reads DAMVIQNPRYQVTQFGKPVTLSCSQTLNHNVMYWYQQKSSQAPKLLFHYYDKDFNNEADTPDNFQSRRPNTSFCFLDIRSPGLGDTAMYLCATSRAPGLAYEQYFGPGTRLTVT.